This T cell receptor beta chain stems from a study of T cell changes during pregnancy in multiple sclerosis. Trimming took 7 bases from V and 4 from J; bases not matched to a gene: 4. This CDR3 contains 15 residues. The germline V gene has CDR1 MNHEY and CDR2 SVGAGI. Profiling relied on immunoSEQ multiplex PCR, and the TCRdb table lists in-frame clones only, not all of them. This table has approximately 35,000 clones, almost 95% appearing once. This TCR was sampled from a female donor with multiple sclerosis, enrolled in a pregnancy study. The sample consisted of PBMCs (not recorded whether the cells were cultured). The chain combines TRBV6-5 with TRBJ2-2; 12 nucleotides line up with TRBD2. CDR3 in amino acids: CASTTGLAGTGELFF. The CDR3 region has the DNA TGTGCCAGCACCACGGGACTAGCGGGCACCGGGGAGCTGTTTTTT.